The T cell receptor (beta chain) under discussion was sequenced for a study of T cells in localized non-small cell lung cancer. Study-level results: Uninvolved adjacent lung showed the highest T cell clonality, exceeding tumor. A median of roughly 57 clones ranked among the top 100 in tumor appeared in adjacent lung.

In regard to this clone: Its specificity is not known.

Trimming shortened V by 4 bases and J by 0 bases, and 10 bases separated the two germline ends. Germline assignment: CDR1 SGHNT and CDR2 YYREEE (reference sequence). This CDR3 region has 14 residues. TCRdb's table, derived via immunoSEQ multiplex PCR, lists solely in-frame clones and lacks some. The data hold around 83,000 clones, with roughly 75% observed a single time. This material consisted of PBMCs, taken before any cancer treatment. This chain connects TRBV5-4 to TRBJ1-1, with no clear D. The TCR sequence derives from a man between 40 and 70 years old with stage II squamous cell lung carcinoma. The CDR3 bases are TGTGCCAGCAGCGCCCAGAACGTGAACACTGAAGCTTTCTTT. It specifies CASSAQNVNTEAFF.